One and the same sample provided the 32 T cell receptor beta chains below, sequenced in a study of blood T cell repertoires in COVID-19. Sequenced by immunoSEQ multiplex PCR; TCRdb stores in-frame clones only, minus some. Among under 200,000 clones, under 90% were seen once, and the ten largest hold under 8%. The sample was peripheral blood. The receptor source for this set is a man aged 55-75 years with acute or convalescent COVID-19.

The gene calls are TRBV6-5 and TRBJ1-1; D is unresolved. Trimming took off 0 bases at V and 5 bases at J, with 16 bases between the two ends. The CDR3 is 16 residues long. Germline CDR1 reads MNHEY; CDR2 reads SVGAGI. The CDR3: CASSYSPVVSGTEAFF. Written as DNA, the CDR3 is TGTGCCAGCAGTTACTCCCCCGTTGTCTCGGGGACTGAAGCTTTCTTT.

The chain recombines TRBV9 with TRBJ2-1, with 12 bases fitting TRBD2. Looked up from germline, CDR1 is SGDLS and CDR2 is YYNGEE. V trimming: 4 bases; J trimming: 8 bases; junction bases outside the gene matches: 7. The CDR3 has 15 amino acids. CDR3 bases: TGTGCCAGCAGCTCCCGACTAGCGGGAGACCATGAGCAGTTCTTC. Translating it yields CASSSRLAGDHEQFF.

This rearrangement joins TRBV2 to TRBJ2-1, with 10 bases fitting TRBD1. The CDR3 has 16 residues. V shed 5 bases and J 7 bases; nucleotides not matched to a gene: 11. Germline V lookup: CDR1 SNHLY, CDR2 FYNNEI. The CDR3 sequence: CASSYNRDRGGNEQFF. The CDR3 DNA reads TGTGCCAGCAGTTATAACCGGGACAGGGGAGGTAATGAGCAGTTCTTC.

The V call is TRBV3-1 (or the pseudogene TRBV3-2), the J call TRBJ1-1, with D unclear. V lost 4 bases and J 6 bases, leaving 12 bases between the germline ends. The CDR3 is 13 amino acids. CDR1 LGHDT and CDR2 YNNKEL come from the germline V gene (reference sequence). The CDR3 DNA sequence: TGTGCCAGCAGCCTCGGAGTAGCGCCTGAAGCTTTCTTT. Translated, it gives CASSLGVAPEAFF.

The genes are TRBV28 and TRBJ1-6; D not resolved. This CDR3 has 13 amino acids. Germline CDR1 is MDHEN and CDR2 is SYDVKM. V dropped 1 base and J dropped 8 bases, with 6 bases sitting between them. The CDR3 loop reads CASSLYRDSPLHF. The DNA of the CDR3 is TGTGCCAGCAGTTTATACCGAGATTCACCCCTCCACTTT.

This sequence joins TRBV9 and TRBJ1-6, with D perhaps matching TRBD1 (6 bases). Trimming removed 2 bases at V and 8 bases at J, with 11 bases between. The CDR3 loop spans 14 amino acids. Germline V gene sequence: CDR1 SGDLS, CDR2 YYNGEE. The CDR3: CASSVDSLDSPLHF. The CDR3 DNA reads as TGTGCCAGCAGCGTGGACAGTTTGGATTCACCCCTCCACTTT.

This chain joins TRBV5-1 and TRBJ1-6, with D possibly TRBD1 on 5 matching bases. Looked up from germline, CDR1 is SGHRS and CDR2 is YFSETQ. With 5 bases removed from V and 8 bases from J, the gap between germline ends came to 14 bases. CDR3 length equals 14 residues. In DNA form, the CDR3 reads TGCGCCAGCAGTTCGGGGGATACTGATTCACCCCTCCACTTT. Amino acid sequence: CASSSGDTDSPLHF.

The rearrangement links TRBV10-2 to TRBJ2-5, with no clear D. V lost 0 bases, J lost 5 bases, and 10 bases lay in between. The CDR3 spans 14 residues. Looked up from germline, CDR1 is WSHSY and CDR2 is SAAADI. CDR3 nucleotide sequence: TGCGCCAGCAGTGAGTCGGGCCTATGGGAGACCCAGTACTTC. Encoded protein: CASSESGLWETQYF.

V and J are TRBV6-1 and TRBJ2-3; D is unclear. V lost 2 bases and J 5 bases, leaving 11 bases between the germline ends. The germline CDR1 and CDR2 sequences are MNHNS and SASEGT. The length of the CDR3 is 14 residues. The CDR3 here is CASSERRPLDTQYF. The CDR3, as DNA: TGTGCCAGCAGTGAACGGCGGCCTTTAGATACGCAGTATTTT.

The genes are TRBV7-8 and TRBJ2-4, with a weak D call TRBD1 (6 bases). This CDR3 region has 20 residues. With 2 bases removed from V and 1 base from J, the gap between germline ends came to 24 bases. Germline loops: CDR1 SGHVS, CDR2 FQNEAQ. CDR3 sequence: CASSLRWGPVISGAKNIQYF. The CDR3 nucleotides read TGTGCCAGCAGCTTAAGGTGGGGGCCAGTGATTTCCGGGGCCAAAAACATTCAGTACTTC.

The CDR3 DNA follows: TGTGCCAGCAGCTTCACTAGCGGGTCGAACACCGGGGAGCTGTTTTTT. This codes for CASSFTSGSNTGELFF. V and J are TRBV11-2 and TRBJ2-2; 9 nucleotides align to TRBD2. There are 16 residues in the CDR3. The V gene's germline CDR1 is SGHAT and CDR2 FQNNGV. The trim removed 3 bases at V and 0 bases at J, leaving 2 bases unmatched.

This sequence joins TRBV28 and TRBJ1-2; 7 bases align to TRBD1. V trimming: 4 bases; J trimming: 8 bases; junction bases outside the gene matches: 19. Germline CDR1 reads MDHEN; CDR2 reads SYDVKM. The CDR3 contains 17 residues. CDR3 residues: CASSSLLDRATMRGYTF. The DNA for the CDR3 is TGTGCCAGCAGTTCGCTCCTCGACAGGGCAACTATGCGAGGCTACACCTTC.

This clone showed up just once. The J gene is TRBJ1-6, the V gene TRBV4-3, with 10 nucleotides matching TRBD1. The CDR3 is 16 residues long. CDR1 is LGHNA and CDR2 is YSLEER in the germline V gene. The trim removed 0 bases at V and 8 bases at J, leaving 4 bases unmatched. The CDR3 DNA sequence: TGCGCCAGCAGCCAAGACGGGACAGGGGTCTATTCACCCCTCCACTTT. Residues: CASSQDGTGVYSPLHF.

This sequence joins TRBV18 and TRBJ2-7; 11 positions match TRBD2. The CDR3 sequence is 14 residues long. Germline lookup yields CDR1 KGHSH and CDR2 LQKENI. J was trimmed by 6 bases and V by 5 bases; bases with no gene match: 6. CDR3 residues: CASSDRTSGSEQYF. The DNA for the CDR3 is TGTGCCAGCTCAGATCGGACTAGCGGGTCCGAGCAGTACTTC.

The chain combines TRBV10-3 with TRBJ1-1, with a weak D call TRBD1 (5 bases). Trimming left V 3 bases short and J 1 base short, with 15 bases between. The CDR3 length is 16 residues. The germline CDR1 and CDR2 sequences are ENHRY and SYGVKD. In nucleotides, the CDR3 is TGTGCCATCAGTGAATCCCCCACAGGAGAGAACACTGAAGCTTTCTTT. Amino acid sequence: CAISESPTGENTEAFF.

The CDR3: CASSPKGIAGGHNEQFF. CDR3 DNA: TGTGCCAGCAGCCCCAAAGGGATAGCGGGGGGGCACAATGAGCAGTTCTTC. The rearrangement uses TRBV7-2 and TRBJ2-1, with 11 positions matching TRBD2. The CDR3 sequence is 17 residues long. The germline CDR1 and CDR2 sequences are SGHTA and FQGNSA. The V segment lost 5 bases and the J segment 5 bases; nucleotides outside the gene matches: 11.

The chain combines TRBV15 with TRBJ1-4; 7 nucleotides match TRBD1. CDR1 LNHNV and CDR2 YYDKDF come from the germline V gene (reference sequence). J lost 4 bases, V lost 8 bases, and 7 bases had no gene match. The CDR3 spans 14 residues. DNA of the CDR3: TGTGCCACCGTGCGGGACAGCATTAATGAAAAACTGTTTTTT. Amino acids: CATVRDSINEKLFF.

The chain uses TRBV6-2 or TRBV6-3 and TRBJ2-4, with D perhaps TRBD2 (6 bases). V was cut by 4 bases and J by 9 bases, with 7 bases left in between. Germline V gene lookup returns CDR1 MNHEY and CDR2 SVGEGT. CDR3 length equals 11 residues. CDR3 DNA sequence: TGTGCCAGCAGTTCAGCGGGCATTCAGTACTTC. The encoded protein is CASSSAGIQYF.

The J gene is TRBJ2-6, the V gene TRBV27; D gene uncertain. The CDR3 is 16 residues long. CDR1 and CDR2 from the germline V gene are MNHEY and SMNVEV (reference sequence). Deletions cut 0 bases from V and 0 bases from J, with 6 bases between. CDR3 region: CASSLSRGSGANVLTF. The CDR3 DNA is TGTGCCAGCAGTTTATCGAGAGGCTCTGGGGCCAACGTCCTGACTTTC.

The rearrangement joins TRBV4-2 to TRBJ2-3, with D perhaps TRBD1 (8 bases). The V and J ends lost 8 bases and 5 bases respectively, with 20 bases between them. The length of the CDR3 is 15 residues. Germline lookup yields CDR1 LGHNA and CDR2 YNFKEQ. CDR3 sequence reads: CASSSDRERGDTQYF. CDR3 DNA: TGTGCCAGCTCTTCGGACAGGGAGCGGGGAGATACGCAGTATTTT.

In this sample, this clone turned up once. The chain employs TRBV9 and TRBJ1-3; 9 positions agree with TRBD1. After removal of 1 base from V and 0 bases from J, the junction contained 8 bases not matched to a gene. CDR1 is SGDLS, CDR2 YYNGEE, per germline. The CDR3 spans 18 residues. CDR3 residues: CASSVTGQGQHSGNTIYF. The CDR3 DNA reads TGTGCCAGCAGCGTAACGGGACAGGGCCAACACTCTGGAAACACCATATATTTT.

This clone was observed once. V and J are TRBV2 and TRBJ1-6, with D maybe TRBD1 (6 bases). V lost 1 base to trimming and J lost 6 bases, with 10 bases between them. The CDR3 totals 15 residues. Germline values: CDR1 SNHLY, CDR2 FYNNEI. Here the CDR3 reads CASSEVEQGNSPLHF. The CDR3 DNA follows: TGTGCCAGCAGTGAAGTAGAACAGGGTAATTCACCCCTCCACTTT.

The J gene is TRBJ1-1, the V gene TRBV11-1, with unresolved D. This CDR3 spans 13 amino acids. Germline CDR1 SGHAT, CDR2 FQDESV (reference sequence). Trimming shortened V by 5 bases and J by 0 bases, and 7 bases separated the two germline ends. As DNA, the CDR3 is TGTGCCAGCAGCCCGAACATGAACACTGAAGCTTTCTTT. Amino acids: CASSPNMNTEAFF. Using reference TRBV11-1 and TRBJ1-1 for the parts outside the CDR3, the full variable domain is EAEVAQSPRYKITEKSQAVAFWCDPISGHATLYWYRQILGQGPELLVQFQDESVVDDSQLPKDRFSAERLKGVDSTLKIQPAELGDSAMYLCASSPNMNTEAFFGQGTRLTVV.

The rearrangement links TRBV11-2 to TRBJ2-3; 11 positions match TRBD2. Germline CDR1 is SGHAT and CDR2 is FQNNGV. J was trimmed by 9 bases and V by 5 bases; bases with no gene match: 10. The CDR3 runs 15 residues. The CDR3 spells CASSPGLAGTSTQYF. CDR3 nucleotide sequence: TGTGCCAGCAGCCCCGGACTAGCGGGCACCAGCACGCAGTATTTT.

The CDR3 reads CATSRDGLAGAEQFF. As DNA, the CDR3 is TGTGCCACCAGCAGAGATGGACTAGCGGGAGCGGAGCAGTTCTTC. The chain has TRBV15 and TRBJ2-1; 13 nucleotides line up with TRBD2. V lost 0 bases to trimming and J lost 10 bases; unmatched junction nucleotides: 3. CDR1 and CDR2 (germline): LNHNV, YYDKDF (reference sequence). This CDR3 has 15 amino acids.

The V call is TRBV7-8, the J call TRBJ2-1, with TRBD2 matching over 8 bases. Looked up from germline, CDR1 is SGHVS and CDR2 is FQNEAQ. V gave up 0 bases and J gave up 4 bases; unmatched junction bases: 8. The CDR3 has 17 amino acids. DNA for the CDR3: TGTGCCAGCAGCTTAGCGCTTGCGGGGGGCCGTTACAATGAGCAGTTCTTC. Translated, it gives CASSLALAGGRYNEQFF. Filled out from reference TRBV7-8 and TRBJ2-1, the complete variable domain reads GAGVSQSPRYKVAKRGQDVALRCDPISGHVSLFWYQQALGQGPEFLTYFQNEAQLDKSGLPSDRFFAERPEGSVSTLKIQRTQQEDSAVYLCASSLALAGGRYNEQFFGPGTRLTVL.

The chain employs TRBV4-2 and TRBJ2-5, with TRBD1 as a possible D gene (6 bases). The germline CDR1 and CDR2 sequences are LGHNA and YNFKEQ. The ends were cut back, 0 bases at V and 5 bases at J, with 13 bases in the middle. The CDR3 sequence is 15 residues long. For the CDR3, the DNA is TGTGCCAGCAGCCAAGATCACGCAGGGGTGGAGACCCAGTACTTC. It encodes CASSQDHAGVETQYF.

The chain carries TRBV29-1 and TRBJ1-5, with unresolved D. Germline V gene lookup returns CDR1 SQVTM and CDR2 ANQGSEA. V lost 4 bases and J lost 1, with 11 bases in between. The CDR3 has 14 amino acids. The CDR3: CSVAPGLSNQPQHF. CDR3 nucleotides: TGCAGCGTTGCTCCAGGTTTAAGCAATCAGCCCCAGCATTTT.

The chain has TRBV28 and TRBJ1-5; 7 nucleotides align to TRBD1. From germline, CDR1 is MDHEN and CDR2 SYDVKM. This CDR3 has 15 residues. V trimming: 10 bases; J trimming: 4 bases; junction bases outside the gene matches: 13. The CDR3 spells CATKPGTDFNQPQHF. The CDR3 coding sequence is TGTGCCACCAAACCTGGGACAGACTTTAATCAGCCCCAGCATTTT.

This clone was seen only a few times. The V and J genes are TRBV7-2 and TRBJ1-4; a weak D match, TRBD1 (6 bases). Germline assignment: CDR1 SGHTA and CDR2 FQGNSA. Trimming pared 5 bases from V and 4 bases from J, leaving 17 bases between. CDR3 length: 16 amino acids. The CDR3 DNA follows: TGTGCCAGCAGCCCAGGGACACTTACTCATAATGAAAAACTGTTTTTT. This codes for CASSPGTLTHNEKLFF.

The chain employs TRBV29-1 and TRBJ1-1; D remains unclear. Germline V CDR1 and CDR2: SQVTM, ANQGSEA. The germline V and J ends were trimmed by 1 base and 7 bases, with 13 bases remaining between them. This CDR3 contains 13 residues. CDR3 sequence (DNA): TGCAGCGTTGAAGGACGGGCAGCGGATGAAGCTTTCTTT. This codes for CSVEGRAADEAFF.

V and J are TRBV6-5 and TRBJ1-6, with 7 nucleotides matching TRBD1. Germline V lookup: CDR1 MNHEY, CDR2 SVGAGI. The CDR3 loop spans 15 amino acids. V lost 5 bases to trimming and J lost 8 bases; unmatched junction nucleotides: 9. The CDR3 coding sequence is TGTGCCAGCAGTCTATCCGGGACAGTCGATTCACCCCTCCACTTT. Amino acid sequence: CASSLSGTVDSPLHF.